This T cell receptor beta chain was documented in a study of Ad26.COV2.S vaccination and SARS-CoV-2 variants. Turning to the study itself: Of the COV1001 trial arms, the Ad26.COV2.S arm included the donor.

The data were produced by immunoSEQ multiplex PCR, yet TCRdb's version contains in-frame clones alone and is incomplete. The sample records more than 300,000 clones, around 89% being singletons. Study results and limitations: Overall T cell responses may have been underestimated by the analyses of TCR breadth and depth. Compared with placebo recipients, vaccine recipients had higher spike-specific TCR breadth.

Treatment here: roughly 19 received Ad26.COV2.S at low or high dose, single or two shots; roughly five received placebo; per-sample allocation not given. Sampling took place 63 days after the first vaccine or placebo injection. Immunization relied on an Ad26 vector, which expressed Wuhan-strain SARS-CoV-2 spike. The germline V and J ends were trimmed by 3 bases and 4 bases, with 13 bases remaining between them. Germline V gene sequence: CDR1 LNHDA, CDR2 SQIVND (reference sequence). CDR3 length: 15 residues. About this clone itself: What it recognizes is unknown.

The J gene is TRBJ1-3, the V gene TRBV19; possible D gene TRBD1, 5 bases. The sequence derives from a person between 18 and 59 years old who received the Ad26.COV2.S COVID-19 vaccine or a placebo. Sequenced here: peripheral blood, sampled in a trial of Ad26.COV2.S vaccine versus placebo. CDR3 sequence (DNA): TGTGCCAGTAGTATGGCCCCGACAGCAGGAAACACCATATATTTT. It specifies CASSMAPTAGNTIYF.